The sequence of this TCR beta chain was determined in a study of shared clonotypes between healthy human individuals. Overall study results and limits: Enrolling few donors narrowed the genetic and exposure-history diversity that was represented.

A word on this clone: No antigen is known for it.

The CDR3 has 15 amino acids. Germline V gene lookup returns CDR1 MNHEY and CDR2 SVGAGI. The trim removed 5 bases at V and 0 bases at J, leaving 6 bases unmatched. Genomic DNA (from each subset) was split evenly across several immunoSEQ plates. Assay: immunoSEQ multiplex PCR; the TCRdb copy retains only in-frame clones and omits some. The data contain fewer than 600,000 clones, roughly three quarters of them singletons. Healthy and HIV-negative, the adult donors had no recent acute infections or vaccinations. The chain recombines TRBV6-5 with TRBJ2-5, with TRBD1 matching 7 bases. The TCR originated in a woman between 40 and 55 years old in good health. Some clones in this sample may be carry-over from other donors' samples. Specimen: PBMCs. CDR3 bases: TGTGCCAGCAGTCGTGGGACAGCCTACCAAGAGACCCAGTACTTC. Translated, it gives CASSRGTAYQETQYF.